The sequence of this T cell receptor (beta chain) was determined in a study of shared clonotypes between healthy human individuals. Over several immunoSEQ plates, each subset's genomic DNA was distributed in even portions. In replicate PCRs of unsorted PBMC, around 300 ng DNA, around 29,000 T cell genomes, was used. Original handling: Because ImmunoSEQ provided only junction sequences with no quality scores, the filtering differed. The assay was immunoSEQ multiplex PCR, and TCRdb's table has in-frame clones only and misses some. The DNA gave D and trimming, while V, J and clone size come from that table. This table has around 440,000 clones, roughly three quarters appearing once. V lost 5 bases and J lost 10, with 14 bases in between. Germline CDR1 reads SEHNR; CDR2 reads FQNEAQ (reference sequence). The CDR3 spans 13 residues.

The rearrangement joins TRBV7-9 to TRBJ2-2; unclear D gene. The sample consisted of PBMCs. The receptor was isolated from a middle-aged woman in good health. Some clones in this sample may be carry-over from other donors' samples. In nucleotides, the CDR3 is TGTGCCAGCAGCAGCCTAGGAACTGTGGAGCTGTTTTTT. It is translated as CASSSLGTVELFF.